The clone carrying this T cell receptor beta chain was seen once. This record comes from a study of blood T cell repertoires in COVID-19. All enrollees were roughly 18 to 90 years old and from fewer than 30 US areas. Participants were placed into cohorts based on the clinical history they reported. V shed 6 bases, J shed 3 bases, and the junction held 17 bases outside the gene matches. Looked up from germline, CDR1 is MDHEN and CDR2 is SYDVKM. This CDR3 is 18 amino acids long. Authors' processing steps: Reference gene primer amplification gave nucleated cell count estimates. Profiled with immunoSEQ multiplex PCR; TCRdb holds only in-frame clones, not every one. From that table come the V and J calls and clone size; the DNA was used to work out D and trimming. Altogether a few hundred thousand clones are present, about 86% being singletons, with the ten largest covering 3.5% to 4%.

The chain carries TRBV28 and TRBJ2-3; 8 nucleotides line up with TRBD2. The source is a woman aged 40 to 50 with acute COVID-19. The material sequenced was PBMCs or T cells enriched from blood (not recorded which). This CDR3 is CASSPNLSSGTRTDTQYF. The CDR3 bases are TGTGCCAGCAGCCCCAACCTCAGTAGCGGGACACGGACAGATACGCAGTATTTT.